The following is a T cell receptor (beta chain) sequence with its context. This sample was taken from a study of shared clonotypes between healthy human individuals. Naive CD8 populations comprised CD45RO-negative cells positively selected for CCR7, excluding terminally differentiated effector memory CD45RA+ cells. Losses at the gene ends were 10 bases for V and 0 bases for J; bases not matched to a gene: 5. This CDR3 contains 14 residues. CDR1 MNHNS and CDR2 SASEGT come from the germline V gene. Sorted-subset replicate PCR reactions contained approximately 190 ng DNA, corresponding to approximately 30,000 T cell genomes. Here immunoSEQ multiplex PCR was the method, and the copy in TCRdb shows in-frame clones only, minus some. The sample has approximately 2,000,000 clones; just under 95% are singletons.

The source material was naive CD8+ T cells from PBMCs. The clonotype originates from a man younger than 35 in good health. Some clones in this sample may be carry-over from other donors' samples. V usage is TRBV6-1 and J usage is TRBJ1-3; 8 nucleotides line up with TRBD1. The CDR3 here is CAIGDRTSGNTIYF. The CDR3 coding sequence is TGTGCCATCGGGGACAGGACCTCTGGAAACACCATATATTTT.